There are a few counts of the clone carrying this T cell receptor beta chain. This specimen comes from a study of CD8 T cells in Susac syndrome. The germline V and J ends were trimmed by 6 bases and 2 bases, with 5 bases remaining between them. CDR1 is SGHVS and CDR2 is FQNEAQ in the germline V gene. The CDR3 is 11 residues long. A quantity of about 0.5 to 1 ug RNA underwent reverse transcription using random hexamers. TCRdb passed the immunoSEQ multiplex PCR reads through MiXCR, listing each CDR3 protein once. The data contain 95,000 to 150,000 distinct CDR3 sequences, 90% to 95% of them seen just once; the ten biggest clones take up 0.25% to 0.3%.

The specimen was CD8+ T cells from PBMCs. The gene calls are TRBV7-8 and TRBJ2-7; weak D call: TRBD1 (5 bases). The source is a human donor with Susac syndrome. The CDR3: CASRQAYEQYF. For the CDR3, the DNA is TGTGCCAGCAGACAGGCCTACGAGCAGTACTTC.